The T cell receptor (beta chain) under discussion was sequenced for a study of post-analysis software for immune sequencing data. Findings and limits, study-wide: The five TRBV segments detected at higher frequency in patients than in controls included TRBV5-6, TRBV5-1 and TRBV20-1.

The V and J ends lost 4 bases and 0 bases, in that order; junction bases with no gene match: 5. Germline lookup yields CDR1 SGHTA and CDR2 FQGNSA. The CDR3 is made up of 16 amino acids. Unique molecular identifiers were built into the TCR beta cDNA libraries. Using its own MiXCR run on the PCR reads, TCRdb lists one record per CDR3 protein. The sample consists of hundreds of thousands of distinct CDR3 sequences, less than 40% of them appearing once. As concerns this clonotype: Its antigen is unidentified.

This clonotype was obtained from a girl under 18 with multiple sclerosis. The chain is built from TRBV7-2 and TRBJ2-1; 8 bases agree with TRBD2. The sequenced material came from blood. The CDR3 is CASSSLAGPSYNEQFF. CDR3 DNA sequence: TGTGCCAGCAGCTCCCTAGCGGGTCCCTCCTACAATGAGCAGTTCTTC. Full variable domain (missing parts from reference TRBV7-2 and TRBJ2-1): GAGVSQSPSNKVTEKGKDVELRCDPISGHTALYWYRQSLGQGLEFLIYFQGNSAPDKSGLPSDRFSAERTGGSVSTLTIQRTQQEDSAVYLCASSSLAGPSYNEQFFGPGTRLTVL.